The clone carrying this T cell receptor beta chain showed up just a few times. TCRdb passed the RT-PCR reads through MiXCR, listing each CDR3 protein once. Of approximately 200,000 distinct CDR3 sequences in the sample, 35% to 45% were seen once. V trimming: 5 bases; J trimming: 8 bases; junction bases outside the gene matches: 15. CDR3 length equals 15 residues. Germline loops: CDR1 MDHEN, CDR2 SYDVKM. The data derive from a study of patients and donors after allogeneic stem cell transplantation. The TCR sequence derives from a human donor who was either an allogeneic HSCT recipient or a stem cell or donor lymphocyte infusion donor (not recorded which). It is not recorded whose cells these are; they may come from a transplant donor. The chain links TRBV28 to TRBJ2-7; TRBD1 aligns across 7 bases. The sample comprised blood, either unsorted or a sorted T cell fraction (not recorded which). In DNA form, the CDR3 reads TGTGCCAGCAGTCCCACTCCTTTCCCGGGACAGAAGCAGTACTTC. It specifies CASSPTPFPGQKQYF.